This T cell receptor beta chain was retrieved from a study of OX40 agonist ivuxolimab in advanced cancers. About the full investigation: Ivuxolimab was a fully human IgG2 agonistic monoclonal antibody targeting the costimulatory receptor OX40 (CD134). Intravenous ivuxolimab was administered to patients every 2 weeks at six dose levels: 0.01, 0.1, 0.3, 1.5, 3 and 10 mg/kg. Of the approximately 54 dose-escalation patients, hepatocellular carcinoma was present in around 20, melanoma in approximately 15, renal cell carcinoma in 9 and head and neck cancer in 9. A male proportion of around 80% and a mean age of 60 years, ranging from about 20 to 80, were recorded for the dose-escalation cohort. Patients were allowed to have had prior anti-PD-1, anti-PD-L1 or anti-CTLA-4 therapy, and around 37% of the dose-escalation patients had previously received checkpoint inhibitors. Three dose-escalation patients achieved partial responses, one with hepatocellular carcinoma and two with cutaneous melanoma. The point of sequencing TCRbeta in the periphery was to test whether ivuxolimab changed TCR sequence diversity and drove clonal T-cell expansion. The monotherapy dose-escalation portion (N of about 52 patients) of the phase I ivuxolimab trial is reported in the paper. Study-wide conclusions, independent of this receptor: Low levels of normalized T-cell clonal expansion were also seen in some patients who did not respond. In partial responders in the 0.1-3.0 mg/kg groups, normalized peripheral clonal expansion was found to be among the lowest, especially among CD8+ T cells. The antigen specificity of the clonally expanded peripheral T cells was not determined. At doses of 0.1 to 3.0 mg/kg, clonal expansion of both CD4+ and CD8+ T cells in blood was seen between baseline and week 6. After ivuxolimab, expanded clones were on average more numerous among CD8+ T cells than among CD4+ T cells.

There are 16 amino acids in the CDR3, from cysteine to phenylalanine inclusive. Just CDR3 DNA is preserved here, 48 bases in frame from base 1. The CDR1 and CDR2 encoded by the germline V gene are SGHTA and FQGTGA. Germline trimming: 6 bases from V, 4 bases from J; junction bases outside gene matches: 6. Genomic DNA was extracted from sorted cells for sequencing of the TCRbeta CDR3 region. TCRbeta CDR3 regions were sequenced using the immunoSEQ Assay. What TCRdb holds here is the immuneACCESS table cut down to in-frame rearrangements. Part of the clones is not present; checked against another copy, under half of the missing clones reflect an unresolved V gene, and the others are unexplained. Here the sample has about 20,000 clones; roughly 78% occur a single time. In total, the top ten clones hold 20% to 25% of the sample. Comments on this clone: It lacks a known antigen. Base qualities are not recorded, but no much larger clone differs from it by a single base.

The trial excluded patients who had a history of autoimmune disease or were on systemic immunosuppression. Peripheral blood for TCR sequencing was drawn from every dose cohort at baseline, at cycle 4 day 1 and at cycle 7 day 1. Samples were obtained from an open-label, multicenter, first-in-human phase I dose-escalation trial of ivuxolimab. The trial enrolled adults with locally advanced or metastatic head and neck squamous cell, hepatocellular, melanoma or renal cell carcinoma. Before TCR sequencing, CD4+ T cells and CD8+ T cells were sorted from peripheral blood as separate populations. The sequence derives from an adult with an advanced solid tumor such as melanoma, head and neck, liver or kidney cancer. This specimen was CD4+ or CD8+ T cells sorted from blood, taken in a trial of the OX40 agonist ivuxolimab. The chain employs TRBV7-3 and TRBJ2-2; the central 12 bases match TRBD2. The CDR3: CASRNPSGGATGELFF. The bases are TGTGCCAGCAGGAACCCTAGCGGGGGGGCCACCGGGGAGCTGTTTTTT.